This T cell receptor beta chain was observed in a study of blood T cell repertoires in COVID-19. In the study overall: T cells, B-cell-depleted T cells, or PBMCs provided the cDNA or gDNA that served as material.

Some clones are missing from TCRdb's copy, which holds only in-frame ones; the method was immunoSEQ multiplex PCR. The sample consists of 280,000 or so clones, 88% of them appearing once. J gave up 1 base and V 2 bases, and 5 bases lay outside the gene matches. CDR1 is SGDLS, CDR2 YYNGEE, per germline. This CDR3 contains 15 residues. The receptor was isolated from a man aged 18-30 years with active or convalescent COVID-19. The sequenced material came from peripheral blood. V is TRBV9 and J is TRBJ2-7, with 8 bases fitting TRBD1. The chain's CDR3 is CASSVGQGESYEQYF. For the CDR3, the DNA is TGTGCCAGCAGCGTCGGACAGGGTGAGTCCTACGAGCAGTACTTC.